Shown below are 30 T cell receptor beta chains from a single sample sequenced in a study of cytomegalovirus exposure and HLA in healthy donors. Profiled with immunoSEQ multiplex PCR; TCRdb holds only in-frame clones, not every one. In the table there are hundreds of thousands of clones, approximately 87% of which are singletons. The sample taken for sequencing was PBMCs. These receptors originate from a man aged 18 to 29 in good health and CMV-seronegative.

The chain combines TRBV5-6 with TRBJ2-1; 9 nucleotides match TRBD2. The V gene's germline CDR1 is SGHDT and CDR2 YYEEEE. Trimming at V came to 0 bases and at J to 5 bases, leaving 3 bases not matched to a gene. The CDR3 loop spans 15 amino acids. The CDR3 DNA is TGTGCCAGCAGCTTGGCCCTAGCGGGGAACAATGAGCAGTTCTTC. It codes for CASSLALAGNNEQFF.

The J gene is TRBJ2-7, the V gene TRBV18; D is possibly TRBD2 (6 bases). V was shortened by 4 bases and J by 6 bases, with 7 bases between the two germline ends. The CDR3 contains 11 residues. CDR1 and CDR2 from the germline V gene are KGHSH and LQKENI. For the CDR3, the DNA is TGTGCCAGCTCACGGGGGGTCGAGCAGTACTTC. It is translated as CASSRGVEQYF.

This chain uses TRBV2 with TRBJ2-7; 8 nucleotides match TRBD2. The CDR3 runs 15 residues. Germline CDR1 is SNHLY and CDR2 is FYNNEI. Trimming took 4 bases from V and 5 from J; bases not matched to a gene: 10. CDR3 amino acids: CASSVSGLVAHEQYF. The CDR3 region has the DNA TGTGCCAGCAGTGTTTCGGGACTAGTTGCCCACGAGCAGTACTTC. Looking up the rest from reference TRBV2 and TRBJ2-7 gives the full variable domain: EPEVTQTPSHQVTQMGQEVILRCVPISNHLYFYWYRQILGQKVEFLVSFYNNEISEKSEIFDDQFSVERPDGSNFTLKIRSTKLEDSAMYFCASSVSGLVAHEQYFGPGTRLTVT.

This clone was found many times. Other nucleotide sequences in the sample specify the same CDR3. V gene TRBV6-4 combines with J gene TRBJ2-3; 7 bases align to TRBD2. The J segment lost 0 bases and the V segment lost 0 bases, leaving 0 bases of the junction unmatched. Germline CDR1 reads MRHNA; CDR2 reads SNTAGT. The CDR3 covers 15 residues. CDR3 amino acids: CASSDSGGSTDTQYF. The CDR3 DNA reads as TGTGCCAGCAGTGACTCGGGGGGGAGCACAGATACGCAGTATTTT.

The chain employs TRBV28 and TRBJ1-2; 7 bases match TRBD1. With V trimmed by 9 bases and J by 2 bases, 3 bases remained unmatched. CDR3 length: 12 residues. Germline-derived CDR1 and CDR2 are MDHEN and SYDVKM. CDR3 DNA sequence: TGTGCCAGGACAGGGCGGAACTATGGCTACACCTTC. It specifies CARTGRNYGYTF.

This chain joins TRBV10-3 and TRBJ2-3, with 9 nucleotides matching TRBD1. CDR3 length equals 13 residues. V lost 10 bases to trimming and J lost 6 bases; unmatched junction nucleotides: 8. Per germline, CDR1 ENHRY and CDR2 SYGVKD. As DNA, the CDR3 is TGTGCCACCCTGGACAGGGGATCCGATACGCAGTATTTT. This encodes CATLDRGSDTQYF.

The DNA for the CDR3 is TGTGCCAGCAGCGTAAGTGGGGAGAGAGGTAGCTATGGCTACACCTTC. The encoded protein is CASSVSGERGSYGYTF. This sequence joins TRBV9 and TRBJ1-2; D gene uncertain. V was cut by 1 base and J by 4 bases, with 17 bases left in between. The germline CDR1 and CDR2 sequences are SGDLS and YYNGEE. The CDR3 loop spans 16 amino acids. The full variable domain, with the rest looked up from reference TRBV9 and TRBJ1-2, is DSGVTQTPKHLITATGQRVTLRCSPRSGDLSVYWYQQSLDQGLQFLIQYYNGEERAKGNILERFSAQQFPDLHSELNLSSLELGDSALYFCASSVSGERGSYGYTFGSGTRLTVV.

The gene calls are TRBV11-2 and TRBJ2-7, with 7 bases lining up with TRBD1. V lost 5 bases, J lost 3 bases, and 10 bases stayed unmatched. The V gene's germline CDR1 is SGHAT and CDR2 FQNNGV. CDR3 length: 15 residues. CDR3 in amino acids: CASSPSVGQIYEQYF. CDR3 nucleotide sequence: TGTGCCAGCAGCCCCTCAGTGGGACAGATCTACGAGCAGTACTTC. The whole variable domain, filled in from reference TRBV11-2 and TRBJ2-7, reads EAGVAQSPRYKIIEKRQSVAFWCNPISGHATLYWYQQILGQGPKLLIQFQNNGVVDDSQLPKDRFSAERLKGVDSTLKIQPAKLEDSAVYLCASSPSVGQIYEQYFGPGTRLTVT.

V and J are TRBV11-2 and TRBJ1-1; the match to TRBD1 covers 7 bases. Germline assignment: CDR1 SGHAT and CDR2 FQNNGV. The V gene end was trimmed by 5 bases and the J gene end by 0 bases; junction bases not matched to a gene: 6. The CDR3 loop spans 15 amino acids. In nucleotides, the CDR3 is TGTGCCAGCAGCCTCTCCAGGGGGATGAACACTGAAGCTTTCTTT. This gives the protein CASSLSRGMNTEAFF.

The table lists this clone with a count of one. V gene TRBV7-2 combines with J gene TRBJ2-1; 8 bases align to TRBD1. There are 15 residues in the CDR3. V shed 5 bases, J shed 1 base, and the junction held 4 bases outside the gene matches. Germline-derived CDR1 and CDR2 are SGHTA and FQGNSA. CDR3 sequence: CASSPDRASYNEQFF. For the CDR3, the DNA is TGTGCCAGCAGCCCGGACAGGGCATCCTACAATGAGCAGTTCTTC.

CDR3 sequence (DNA): TGTGCCAGCAGCAAAAAGGGCCAGGGCACAACAACTAATGAAAAACTGTTTTTT. It is translated as CASSKKGQGTTTNEKLFF. This chain connects TRBV28 to TRBJ1-4; tentatively, D is TRBD1 (5 bases). The CDR3 runs 18 residues. V lost 6 bases and J 0 bases, leaving 20 bases between the germline ends. CDR1 and CDR2 from the germline V gene are MDHEN and SYDVKM.

V is TRBV19 and J is TRBJ2-1; maybe TRBD1 (5 bases). Trimming stripped 5 bases from V and 9 bases from J, with 8 bases between. The CDR3 consists of 11 residues. From germline, CDR1 is LNHDA and CDR2 SQIVND (reference sequence). CDR3 bases: TGTGCCAGTAGTCAGGGCGCTGAGCAGTTCTTC. Its translation: CASSQGAEQFF.

This chain joins TRBV6-1 and TRBJ1-5, with a weak D call TRBD1 (5 bases). Germline V gene sequence: CDR1 MNHNS, CDR2 SASEGT. The CDR3 spans 14 residues. Trimming removed 5 bases from V and 3 bases from J, with 11 bases in between. The CDR3 sequence is CASSPDRPNQPQHF. The CDR3 coding sequence is TGTGCCAGCAGTCCCGACAGACCCAATCAGCCCCAGCATTTT.

V usage is TRBV10-3 and J usage is TRBJ2-7; 7 nucleotides align to TRBD1. The V segment lost 11 bases and the J segment 9 bases; nucleotides outside the gene matches: 19. This CDR3 has 14 residues. Germline values: CDR1 ENHRY, CDR2 SYGVKD. CDR3 amino acids: CAPRNGTAPGGQYF. The CDR3 bases are TGTGCCCCAAGGAACGGGACAGCACCAGGAGGGCAGTACTTC.

The chain employs TRBV5-6 and TRBJ2-5; tentative D call: TRBD1 (5 bases). Germline CDR1 is SGHDT and CDR2 is YYEEEE. This CDR3 spans 14 amino acids. The germline V and J ends were trimmed by 0 bases and 5 bases, with 11 bases remaining between them. This CDR3 is CASSLGSDKETQYF. DNA of the CDR3: TGTGCCAGCAGCTTGGGGTCGGACAAGGAGACCCAGTACTTC. Filled out from reference TRBV5-6 and TRBJ2-5, the complete variable domain reads DAGVTQSPTHLIKTRGQQVTLRCSPKSGHDTVSWYQQALGQGPQFIFQYYEEEERQRGNFPDRFSGHQFPNYSSELNVNALLLGDSALYLCASSLGSDKETQYFGPGTRLLVL.

This clone was counted a single time. The V gene is TRBV6-5, the J gene TRBJ1-5, with unresolved D. Germline lookup yields CDR1 MNHEY and CDR2 SVGAGI. Trimming removed 2 bases at V and 6 bases at J, with 5 bases between. This CDR3 has 12 residues. The CDR3 loop reads CASSYVGQPQHF. The CDR3 coding sequence is TGTGCCAGCAGTTACGTCGGTCAGCCCCAGCATTTT.

The chain recombines TRBV7-2 with TRBJ2-7, with a tentative D call TRBD1 (6 bases). Trimming removed 0 bases from V and 3 bases from J, with 12 bases in between. Per the germline V gene, CDR1 is SGHTA and CDR2 is FQGNSA. This CDR3 comprises 15 residues. In DNA, the CDR3 is TGTGCCAGCAGCTTAGCTGGGGGCGCCTACTACGAGCAGTACTTC. Translation gives CASSLAGGAYYEQYF.

This clone was observed once. Different DNA sequences within this sample yield the same CDR3. The CDR3 DNA sequence: TGTGCCAGCTCACCGGGAACAGGGGGAGAAGAGACCCAGTACTTC. This sequence encodes CASSPGTGGEETQYF. V is TRBV18 and J is TRBJ2-5; 8 positions match TRBD1. This CDR3 region has 15 residues. Trimming took 3 bases from V and 3 from J; bases not matched to a gene: 6. Germline lookup yields CDR1 KGHSH and CDR2 LQKENI.

CDR3 sequence: CASLLTSGGTDTQYF. The CDR3 coding sequence is TGTGCCAGCCTACTTACTAGCGGGGGCACAGATACGCAGTATTTT. The chain employs TRBV6-5 and TRBJ2-3; 10 positions agree with TRBD2. The CDR3 spans 15 residues. V gave up 8 bases and J gave up 1 base; unmatched junction bases: 6. Germline V gene sequence: CDR1 MNHEY, CDR2 SVGAGI.

The rearrangement joins TRBV2 to TRBJ2-7; D uncertain. Deletions cut 4 bases from V and 1 base from J, with 5 bases between. The length of the CDR3 is 12 residues. In germline, CDR1 is SNHLY, CDR2 FYNNEI. CDR3 loop: CASSVLSYEQYF. The CDR3 nucleotides are TGTGCCAGCAGTGTATTGTCCTACGAGCAGTACTTC.

J is TRBJ2-2 and V is TRBV19, with TRBD1 matching over 12 bases. V shed 9 bases, J shed 5 bases, and the junction held 7 bases outside the gene matches. Germline values: CDR1 LNHDA, CDR2 SQIVND (reference sequence). The CDR3 runs to 15 residues. CDR3 loop: CASSGTGGRTGELFF. In DNA, the CDR3 is TGTGCCAGCTCCGGGACAGGGGGCAGGACCGGGGAGCTGTTTTTT.

This clone has only one observation. The chain is built from TRBV27 and TRBJ1-2; tentatively, D is TRBD1 (6 bases). The germline V gene encodes CDR1 MNHEY and CDR2 SMNVEV (reference sequence). V was clipped by 2 bases and J by 7 bases, with 17 bases between them. This CDR3 has 15 residues. The CDR3 sequence: CASSLMAGDLSGYTF. The CDR3 nucleotides are TGTGCCAGCAGTTTAATGGCAGGGGATCTCTCTGGCTACACCTTC.

The chain combines TRBV7-9 with TRBJ2-1; possibly TRBD2 for D (6 bases). CDR1 is SEHNR, CDR2 FQNEAQ, per germline (reference sequence). Between the trimmed V and J ends, which lost 10 bases and 3 bases, there was a span of 16 bases. This CDR3 comprises 14 residues. The CDR3 loop reads CATQAGNLYNEQFF. The CDR3 DNA sequence: TGTGCCACCCAGGCGGGGAACCTCTACAATGAGCAGTTCTTC. Full variable domain (missing parts from reference TRBV7-9 and TRBJ2-1): DTGVSQNPRHKITKRGQNVTFRCDPISEHNRLYWYRQTLGQGPEFLTYFQNEAQLEKSRLLSDRFSAERPKGSFSTLEIQRTEQGDSAMYLCATQAGNLYNEQFFGPGTRLTVL.

The chain combines TRBV9 with TRBJ2-1; TRBD2 agrees at 13 bases. CDR1 is SGDLS, CDR2 YYNGEE, per germline. V lost 3 bases to trimming and J lost 8 bases; unmatched junction nucleotides: 5. The CDR3 runs 15 residues. The CDR3 sequence is CASSELAGGSDEQFF. CDR3 in DNA: TGTGCCAGCAGCGAACTAGCGGGGGGGTCGGATGAGCAGTTCTTC.

The chain links TRBV20-1 to TRBJ2-7; a weak D match, TRBD2 (6 bases). In germline, CDR1 is DFQATT, CDR2 SNEGSKA (reference sequence). V was trimmed by 3 bases and J by 5 bases, leaving 8 bases between them. CDR3 length: 11 residues. This CDR3 reads CSASRGDEQYF. CDR3 DNA sequence: TGCAGTGCTAGTCGCGGGGACGAGCAGTACTTC.

The chain recombines TRBV6-5 with TRBJ1-2, with TRBD1 identical over 10 bases. J was trimmed by 12 bases and V by 6 bases; bases with no gene match: 13. Germline V gives CDR1 MNHEY, CDR2 SVGAGI. The CDR3 covers 14 residues. This CDR3 is CASREPGQGRLHTF. Here the CDR3 DNA reads TGTGCCAGCAGAGAACCGGGACAGGGGCGCCTCCACACCTTC.

The chain uses TRBV7-2 and TRBJ1-2; D is undetermined. The V and J ends lost 3 bases and 2 bases respectively, with 10 bases between them. CDR1 SGHTA and CDR2 FQGNSA come from the germline V gene. The CDR3 covers 14 residues. The CDR3 DNA reads as TGTGCCAGCAGCTTCGACCCACAGAACTATGGCTACACCTTC. Its translation is CASSFDPQNYGYTF.

This clone was recorded a few times. This chain uses TRBV7-9 with TRBJ1-2, with TRBD1 matching 7 bases. The CDR3 is made up of 15 amino acids. Germline V gives CDR1 SEHNR, CDR2 FQNEAQ (reference sequence). J was trimmed by 7 bases and V by 1 base; bases with no gene match: 9. CDR3 in DNA: TGTGCCAGCAGCTTAGTACAGGGGACCTTGTTTGGCTACACCTTC. It codes for CASSLVQGTLFGYTF.

Comments on this clone: Other DNA sequences from this sample encode an identical CDR3 as well. The chain is built from TRBV5-1 and TRBJ2-5; D is perhaps TRBD1 (5 bases). Between the trimmed V and J ends, which lost 2 bases and 1 base, there was a span of 6 bases. Germline lookup yields CDR1 SGHRS and CDR2 YFSETQ. The CDR3 has 13 residues. CDR3 region: CASSFDSQETQYF. In nucleotides, the CDR3 is TGCGCCAGCAGCTTCGACAGCCAAGAGACCCAGTACTTC.

This rearrangement joins TRBV28 to TRBJ2-6; no firm D call. Trimming pared 7 bases from V and 5 bases from J, leaving 6 bases between. Germline CDR1 MDHEN, CDR2 SYDVKM. This CDR3 comprises 12 residues. The CDR3 DNA follows: TGTGCCAGCATGGCCCGGGCCAACGTCCTGACTTTC. This gives the protein CASMARANVLTF.